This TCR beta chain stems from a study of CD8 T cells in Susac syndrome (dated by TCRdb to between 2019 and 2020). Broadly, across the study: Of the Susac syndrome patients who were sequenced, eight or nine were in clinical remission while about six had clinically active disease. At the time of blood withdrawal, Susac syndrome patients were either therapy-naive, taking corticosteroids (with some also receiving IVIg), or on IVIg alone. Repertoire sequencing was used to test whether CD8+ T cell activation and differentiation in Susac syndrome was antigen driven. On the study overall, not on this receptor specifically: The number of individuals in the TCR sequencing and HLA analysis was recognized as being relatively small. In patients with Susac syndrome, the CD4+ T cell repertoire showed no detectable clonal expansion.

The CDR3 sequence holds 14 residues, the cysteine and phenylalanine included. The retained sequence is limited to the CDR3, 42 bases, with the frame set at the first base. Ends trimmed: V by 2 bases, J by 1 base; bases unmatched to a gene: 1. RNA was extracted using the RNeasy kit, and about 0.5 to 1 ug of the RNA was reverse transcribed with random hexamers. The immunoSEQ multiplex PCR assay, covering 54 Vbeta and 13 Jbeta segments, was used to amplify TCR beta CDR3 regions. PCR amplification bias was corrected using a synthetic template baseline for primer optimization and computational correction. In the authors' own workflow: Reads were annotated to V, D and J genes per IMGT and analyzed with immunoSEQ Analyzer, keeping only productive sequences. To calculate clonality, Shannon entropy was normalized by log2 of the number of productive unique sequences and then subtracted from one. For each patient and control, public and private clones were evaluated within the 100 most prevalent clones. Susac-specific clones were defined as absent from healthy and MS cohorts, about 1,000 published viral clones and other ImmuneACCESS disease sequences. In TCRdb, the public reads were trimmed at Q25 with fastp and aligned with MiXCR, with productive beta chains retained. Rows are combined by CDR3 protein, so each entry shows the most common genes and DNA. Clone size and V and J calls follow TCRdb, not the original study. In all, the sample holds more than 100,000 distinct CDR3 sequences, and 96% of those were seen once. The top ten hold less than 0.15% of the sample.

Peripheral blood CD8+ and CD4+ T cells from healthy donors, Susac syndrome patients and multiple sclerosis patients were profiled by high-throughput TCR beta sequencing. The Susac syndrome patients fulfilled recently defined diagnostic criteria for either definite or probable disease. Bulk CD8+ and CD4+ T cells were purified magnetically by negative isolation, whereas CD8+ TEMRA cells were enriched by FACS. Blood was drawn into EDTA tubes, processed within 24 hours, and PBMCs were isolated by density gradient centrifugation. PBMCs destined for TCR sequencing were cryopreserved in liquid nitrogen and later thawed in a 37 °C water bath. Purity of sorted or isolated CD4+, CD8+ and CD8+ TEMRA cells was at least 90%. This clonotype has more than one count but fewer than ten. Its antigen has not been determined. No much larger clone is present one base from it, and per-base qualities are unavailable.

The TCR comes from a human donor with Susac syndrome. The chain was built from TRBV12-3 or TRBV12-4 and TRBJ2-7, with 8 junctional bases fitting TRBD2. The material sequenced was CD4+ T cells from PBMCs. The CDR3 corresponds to CASSLSSGSYEQYF. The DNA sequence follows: TGTGCCAGCAGTTTATCTAGCGGGTCCTACGAGCAGTACTTC.